This T cell receptor beta chain was sequenced in a study of sequential checkpoint blockade in melanoma. As to treatment: randomized to nivolumab then ipilimumab (arm A) or the reverse (arm B). Using immunoSEQ multiplex PCR, the repertoire was profiled, and TCRdb retains in-frame clones only, with some absent. The table lists 7,500 to 8,500 clones, just under 65% of them singletons. This TCR derives from a human patient with melanoma. Some clones in this sample may be carry-over from other donors' samples. The specimen comprised CD8+ T cells sorted from blood (inferred from file names), sampled from a patient given nivolumab and ipilimumab in sequence.

The CDR3 DNA reads TGCGCCAGCAGCCTAGTCCCGGGACAGGGACAGAACACTGAAGCTTTCTTT. It specifies CASSLVPGQGQNTEAFF. This chain joins TRBV4-1 and TRBJ1-1, with TRBD1 matching 9 bases. Germline V gives CDR1 MGHRA, CDR2 YSYEKL. Losses at the gene ends were 4 bases for V and 1 base for J; bases not matched to a gene: 10. This CDR3 is built from 17 residues.